A single sample gave rise to the 19 T cell receptor beta chains below, sequenced in a study of T cells in Graves' hyperthyroidism and ophthalmopathy. TCR beta CDR3 sequences were amplified from RNA transcripts. RT-PCR in the first round (using the HTBI primer set) targeted the TCR CDR3. TCRdb analysed the multiplex PCR reads with MiXCR anew, one entry per CDR3 protein. The sample shows 600,000 to 850,000 distinct CDR3 sequences, approximately 18% of them seen only once. The sample comprised blood. The receptors stem from a woman in her fifties or sixties with Graves' hyperthyroidism that later progressed to Graves' ophthalmopathy.

The chain carries TRBV20-1 and TRBJ2-7, with 7 bases aligning to TRBD1. V lost 3 bases and J lost 1; bases outside the gene matches: 6. Germline V gene sequence: CDR1 DFQATT, CDR2 SNEGSKA (reference sequence). This CDR3 is built from 14 residues. In nucleotides, the CDR3 is TGCAGTGCTAGGGGGACAGAGACTTCCTACGAGCAGTACTTC. This translates into CSARGTETSYEQYF.

This clonotype appeared many times. The chain combines TRBV12-5 with TRBJ1-1; D gene ambiguous. With 7 bases removed from V and 0 bases from J, the gap between germline ends came to 12 bases. Germline values: CDR1 LGHNT, CDR2 FRNRAP. The CDR3 spans 14 residues. The CDR3: CASAAFWMNTEAFF. The CDR3, as DNA: TGTGCTAGTGCCGCCTTTTGGATGAACACTGAAGCTTTCTTT.

In its sample, this clonotype was seen many times. The chain employs TRBV3-1 and TRBJ2-1, with 11 bases matching TRBD2. J was trimmed by 6 bases and V by 10 bases; bases with no gene match: 5. This CDR3 region has 13 residues. Germline V gene sequence: CDR1 LGHDT, CDR2 YNNKEL (reference sequence). CDR3 region: CATGLAVPNEQFF. CDR3 in DNA: TGTGCCACGGGACTAGCGGTGCCCAATGAGCAGTTCTTC.

This clonotype appeared many times. J is TRBJ2-5 and V is TRBV2; D is unclear. V was clipped by 10 bases and J by 1 base, with 13 bases between them. The germline gives CDR1 SNHLY, CDR2 FYNNEI. The CDR3 spans 13 residues. As DNA, the CDR3 is TGTGCCACCCGTCCCGACCCCCAAGAGACCCAGTACTTC. This gives the protein CATRPDPQETQYF.

The chain links TRBV19 to TRBJ1-1; unclear D gene. This CDR3 is 13 amino acids long. CDR1 LNHDA and CDR2 SQIVND come from the germline V gene (reference sequence). The germline V and J ends were trimmed by 3 bases and 4 bases, with 9 bases remaining between them. DNA of the CDR3: TGTGCCAGTAGTATGGGCCGGGCCACTGAAGCTTTCTTT. Encoded protein: CASSMGRATEAFF.

This clonotype was detected only a few times. This sequence joins TRBV20-1 and TRBJ1-5; 7 positions agree with TRBD1. Per germline, CDR1 DFQATT and CDR2 SNEGSKA (reference sequence). The J segment lost 0 bases and the V segment lost 5 bases, leaving 13 bases of the junction unmatched. The CDR3 is made up of 17 amino acids. The CDR3 sequence: CSAPRDSLGYSNQPQHF. Here the CDR3 DNA reads TGCAGTGCTCCCCGGGACAGCCTCGGGTATAGCAATCAGCCCCAGCATTTT.

This clonotype came up many times. The rearrangement uses TRBV7-9 and TRBJ2-3; either TRBD1 or TRBD2 may supply D (6 bases each). V was shortened by 5 bases and J by 0 bases, with 18 bases between the two germline ends. There are 17 residues in the CDR3. Per the germline V gene, CDR1 is SEHNR and CDR2 is FQNEAQ (reference sequence). The chain's CDR3 is CASSGTRRGISTDTQYF. CDR3 DNA sequence: TGTGCCAGCAGCGGGACGAGGAGGGGGATCAGCACAGATACGCAGTATTTT.

This clonotype was found a few times. This chain joins TRBV10-2 and TRBJ2-3; D is perhaps TRBD1 or TRBD2 (6 bases each). Germline CDR1 is WSHSY and CDR2 is SAAADI. The CDR3 length is 14 residues. V lost 2 bases, J lost 4 bases, and 10 bases lay in between. The CDR3 nucleotides read TGCGCCAGCAGTGAGGAGGGGGGAGCAGATACGCAGTATTTT. Its translation: CASSEEGGADTQYF.

The rearrangement uses TRBV19 and TRBJ2-3; 9 bases agree with TRBD2. Unmatched junction bases numbered 11, after V lost 7 bases and J lost 3 bases. Germline V lookup: CDR1 LNHDA, CDR2 SQIVND (reference sequence). The CDR3 loop spans 16 amino acids. The CDR3 region is CASKLNERGATDTQYF. CDR3 coding DNA: TGTGCCAGTAAGCTTAACGAGCGGGGGGCGACAGATACGCAGTATTTT.

In its sample, this clonotype was seen many times. The chain joins TRBV11-2 to TRBJ1-1, with a possible D match to TRBD1 (5 bases). In germline, CDR1 is SGHAT, CDR2 FQNNGV. Trimming shortened V by 5 bases and J by 4 bases, and 14 bases separated the two germline ends. The length of the CDR3 is 14 residues. The CDR3 sequence is CASSHNSGGTEAFF. The CDR3, as DNA: TGTGCCAGCAGCCATAATTCTGGGGGCACTGAAGCTTTCTTT. Full variable domain (missing parts from reference TRBV11-2 and TRBJ1-1): EAGVAQSPRYKIIEKRQSVAFWCNPISGHATLYWYQQILGQGPKLLIQFQNNGVVDDSQLPKDRFSAERLKGVDSTLKIQPAKLEDSAVYLCASSHNSGGTEAFFGQGTRLTVV.

The chain recombines TRBV5-1 with TRBJ1-2, with TRBD1 matching over 8 bases. The CDR3 is 15 residues long. Trimming took 3 bases from V and 4 from J; bases not matched to a gene: 8. CDR1 and CDR2 (germline): SGHRS, YFSETQ. The CDR3 coding sequence is TGCGCCAGCAGCTCTGAAGGACAGGGTGGCTATGGCTACACCTTC. This gives the protein CASSSEGQGGYGYTF.

The chain couples TRBV5-4 to TRBJ1-6, with a tentative D call TRBD1 (5 bases). Germline CDR1 reads SGHNT; CDR2 reads YYREEE (reference sequence). V dropped 7 bases and J dropped 5 bases, with 19 bases sitting between them. The CDR3 is 16 amino acids. The CDR3 nucleotides are TGTGCCAGCCGACTTCAGGTAGGGGTAGATAATTCACCCCTCCACTTT. Its protein is CASRLQVGVDNSPLHF. Filled out from reference TRBV5-4 and TRBJ1-6, the complete variable domain reads ETGVTQSPTHLIKTRGQQVTLRCSSQSGHNTVSWYQQALGQGPQFIFQYYREEENGRGNFPPRFSGLQFPNYSSELNVNALELDDSALYLCASRLQVGVDNSPLHFGNGTRLTVT.

V usage is TRBV5-6 and J usage is TRBJ2-3, with 7 positions matching TRBD2. V was pared by 3 bases and J by 5 bases, with 6 bases of the junction left unmatched. The CDR3 totals 14 residues. From germline, CDR1 is SGHDT and CDR2 YYEEEE. CDR3 nucleotides: TGTGCCAGCAGCTCGCGGCGGGGGATAGATACGCAGTATTTT. It codes for CASSSRRGIDTQYF.

With regard to this clonotype: In this CDR3 the conserved last residue, phenylalanine or tryptophan, is missing, so a read error is likely. V usage is TRBV5-4 and J usage is TRBJ2-5; 7 nucleotides line up with TRBD1. Trimming took 4 bases from V and 1 from J; bases not matched to a gene: 10. This CDR3 spans 16 amino acids. Germline V gives CDR1 SGHNT, CDR2 YYREEE (reference sequence). The CDR3 bases are TGTGCCAGCAGCGGCCAGGGGGAAACCCTCCAAGAGACCCAGTACTCC. Its protein is CASSGQGETLQETQYS.

This clonotype has more than one count but fewer than ten. CDR3 in amino acids: CASNATGYQETQYF. In DNA, the CDR3 is TGCGCCAGCAACGCGACTGGGTACCAAGAGACCCAGTACTTC. The chain recombines TRBV10-2 with TRBJ2-5; D uncertain. CDR1 is WSHSY, CDR2 SAAADI, per germline. CDR3 length: 14 residues. Trimming removed 7 bases at V and 0 bases at J, with 12 bases between.

This clonotype occurred many times. The chain employs TRBV6-5 and TRBJ2-5; D may be TRBD2 (5 bases). The CDR3 has 15 amino acids. V shed 0 bases and J shed 4 bases, with 12 bases lying between them. Germline V gene lookup returns CDR1 MNHEY and CDR2 SVGAGI. The CDR3 DNA reads TGTGCCAGCAGTTACTCCATGGTAGCGATAGAGACCCAGTACTTC. Its translation: CASSYSMVAIETQYF.

Ten or more counts support this clonotype. This chain connects TRBV18 to TRBJ1-5; tentatively, D is TRBD1 (5 bases). The CDR3 is made up of 13 amino acids. V gave up 4 bases and J gave up 5 bases, with 9 bases separating them. The germline gives CDR1 KGHSH, CDR2 LQKENI. The DNA of the CDR3 is TGTGCCAGCTCACGGGGGGGGGATCAGCCCCAGCATTTT. Protein: CASSRGGDQPQHF.

This clonotype has at least ten counts. CDR3 protein: CASSGTGGYTEAFF. CDR3 bases: TGTGCCAGCAGCGGGACAGGGGGTTACACTGAAGCTTTCTTT. The gene calls are TRBV9 and TRBJ1-1, with 10 bases identical to TRBD1. Germline loops: CDR1 SGDLS, CDR2 YYNGEE. The CDR3 is 14 amino acids. The trim removed 3 bases at V and 3 bases at J, leaving 2 bases unmatched.

This clonotype appeared many times. V gene TRBV24-1 combines with J gene TRBJ2-5, with 9 bases identical to TRBD2. The trim removed 6 bases at V and 5 bases at J, leaving 3 bases unmatched. Germline values: CDR1 KGHDR, CDR2 SFDVKD. CDR3 length: 13 residues. CDR3 in amino acids: CATSLAGSETQYF. CDR3 nucleotides: TGTGCCACCAGTCTAGCGGGGTCGGAGACCCAGTACTTC.